The present entry profiles one TCR beta chain with its context. Its antigen is unidentified. This sample stems from a study of OX40 agonist ivuxolimab in advanced cancers. Study at large: Prior therapy, whether anti-PD-1, anti-PD-L1 or anti-CTLA-4, was allowed, and about 39% had some.

Using immunoSEQ multiplex PCR, the repertoire was profiled, and TCRdb retains in-frame clones only, with some absent. The data contain 79,000 or so clones, less than 95% of them singletons. Study observations and caveats: Fewer expanded clones were found on average in CD4+ than in CD8+ T cells.

This CDR3 region has 11 residues. Germline assignment: CDR1 SGHAT and CDR2 FQDESV (reference sequence). The V and J ends lost 4 bases and 3 bases respectively, with 4 bases between them. The source was CD4+ or CD8+ T cells sorted from blood, collected in a trial of the OX40 agonist ivuxolimab. The rearrangement uses TRBV11-1 and TRBJ2-7, with no clear D. The TCR comes from an adult with an advanced solid tumor such as melanoma, head and neck, liver or kidney cancer. The CDR3 DNA reads as TGTGCCAGCAGCTCGGACTACGAGCAGTACTTC. Amino acids: CASSSDYEQYF.